This T cell receptor beta chain appears in the sequencing data of a study of blood T cells in healthy people across ages (dated by TCRdb to between 2015 and 2017). Some background on the complete study: In model experiments, template switching captured about one uniquely barcoded TCR beta cDNA molecule for every two T cells. The study measured age-related changes in TCR beta repertoire diversity using deep sequencing normalized with unique cDNA molecular identifiers. The donors were split into four age groups: young (average around 17 years), middle-aged (39), aged (approximately 60) and long-lived (about 82). To avoid experimental bias, donors of different ages were distributed randomly across sequencing lanes. For two donors (one aged 18 to 29 and one aged 80 or older), the study analyzed two additional independent replicas of 1 million unique cDNA reads from the same blood draw. The paper as a whole reports these results and caveats: Observed TCR beta diversity per million T cells fell roughly linearly with age, and a significant reduction was already apparent by age around 40. There was a strong correlation between observed TCR beta diversity and the percentage of naive T cells measured by flow cytometry. Because donor CMV infection status was unknown, age-related changes in expanded clonotypes were potentially confounded. Estimates of total diversity from one million sequenced T cells were regarded as lower bounds and underestimates. Since profiling was done on bulk unsorted PBMCs, naive and antigen-experienced compartments could not be conclusively compared. Compared with the aged group, the long-lived group had more naive CD4+ T cells, fewer expanded clones and increased TCR diversity, a pattern suggesting age selection.

The donors were roughly 40 Caucasian individuals from Russia, aged 6 to 90 years, who were systemically healthy. Around 10 milliliters of peripheral blood were collected from each donor into EDTA-treated Vacutainer tubes. Ficoll-Paque density-gradient centrifugation was used to isolate PBMCs, with at least 7 million obtained per sample. Trizol reagent was used to extract total RNA from PBMCs, with at least 5.5 micrograms per sample. For every donor, an aliquot of PBMCs went through flow cytometry to measure the percentages of naive CD45RAhigh/CD27high T cells. Library preparation was by 5' RACE. A second PCR of roughly 6 to 11 cycles was run with a J-beta primer mix and a sample-barcoded 5' primer. A template-switch 5' adaptor carrying 12 random nucleotides introduced a unique molecular identifier onto each TCR beta cDNA molecule. Each sample yielded at least 3 million CDR3-containing paired-end reads. All of the RNA was converted into first-strand cDNA using the Mint cDNA synthesis kit, with a TRBC-specific oligonucleotide serving as the primer. Following uracil-DNA glycosylase treatment, a first 18-cycle PCR with universal primers M1SS and BC2_uni_R was performed on all cDNA. Regarding the original processing steps: Normalization of each sample was performed by random selection of 1 million high-quality reads, each carrying a distinct molecular identifier. Reads sharing molecular identifiers were discarded rather than binned into consensus sequences. MiTCR, set to a Q25 quality threshold and the strictest error-elimination algorithm, was used for CDR3 identification, clonotype clustering and error correction. Lower-bound total TCR beta diversity was estimated with a nonparametric unseen species model using Euler transformation. The public reads were quality trimmed at Q25 with fastp and then assembled into clones with MiXCR by TCRdb, keeping productive beta chains. Every entry covers one CDR3 protein and lists the most common genes and DNA from its rows. TCRdb's processing, not the authors', yielded these V and J calls. The sample table shows fewer than 2 million distinct CDR3 sequences, and more than 35% are seen once. The ten largest clones represent 23% of the sample.

This clonotype was counted a few times. Its recognized antigen is unknown. No base-level quality is on record; no much larger clone is a single base apart. The CDR1 and CDR2 encoded by the germline V gene are MNHNS and SASEGT. The V end loses 3 bases and the J end loses 9 bases, and a stretch of 6 bases separates them. The cysteine opens and the phenylalanine closes a CDR3 of 11 amino acids. Of the read, only the CDR3 DNA is kept; its 33 bases are in frame from base 1. The rearranged chain carries TRBV6-1 and TRBJ2-1; the D gene cannot be resolved reliably. The specimen was blood. This receptor was taken from a human donor in good health. The sequenced DNA is TGTGCCAGCAGTGATGTGACTGAGCAGTTCTTC. It codes for CASSDVTEQFF.